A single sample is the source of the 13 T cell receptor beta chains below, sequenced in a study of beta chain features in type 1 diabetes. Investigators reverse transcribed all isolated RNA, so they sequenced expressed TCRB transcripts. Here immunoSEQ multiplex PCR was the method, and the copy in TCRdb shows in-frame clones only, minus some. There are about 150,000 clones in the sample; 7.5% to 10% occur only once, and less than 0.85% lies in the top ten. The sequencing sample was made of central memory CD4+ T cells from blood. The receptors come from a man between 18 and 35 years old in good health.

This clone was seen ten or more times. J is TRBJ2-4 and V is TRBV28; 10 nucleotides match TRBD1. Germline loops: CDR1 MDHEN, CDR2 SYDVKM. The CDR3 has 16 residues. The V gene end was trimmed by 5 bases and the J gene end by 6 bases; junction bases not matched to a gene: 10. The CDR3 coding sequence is TGTGCCAGCAGTCTTCCGGGACAGGGGAGAGGAAACATTCAGTACTTC. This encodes CASSLPGQGRGNIQYF.

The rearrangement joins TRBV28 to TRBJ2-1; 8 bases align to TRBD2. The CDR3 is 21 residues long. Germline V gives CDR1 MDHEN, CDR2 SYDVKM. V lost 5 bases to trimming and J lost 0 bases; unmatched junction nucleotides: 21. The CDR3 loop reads CASSRGLVKLINLRSYNEQFF. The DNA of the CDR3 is TGTGCCAGCAGTCGGGGACTAGTAAAACTAATTAATTTGCGCTCCTACAATGAGCAGTTCTTC.

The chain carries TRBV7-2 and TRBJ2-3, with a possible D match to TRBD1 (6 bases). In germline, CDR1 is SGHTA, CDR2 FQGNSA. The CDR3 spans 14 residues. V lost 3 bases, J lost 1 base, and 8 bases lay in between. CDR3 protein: CASSLDSRTDTQYF. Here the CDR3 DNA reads TGTGCCAGCAGCTTGGACAGCCGCACAGATACGCAGTATTTT.

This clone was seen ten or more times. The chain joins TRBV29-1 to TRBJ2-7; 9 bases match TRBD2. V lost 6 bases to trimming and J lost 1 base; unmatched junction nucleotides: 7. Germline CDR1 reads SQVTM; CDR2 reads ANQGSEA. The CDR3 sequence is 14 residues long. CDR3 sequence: CSVGGLAGSYEQYF. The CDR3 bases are TGCAGCGTGGGGGGACTAGCAGGTTCCTACGAGCAGTACTTC.

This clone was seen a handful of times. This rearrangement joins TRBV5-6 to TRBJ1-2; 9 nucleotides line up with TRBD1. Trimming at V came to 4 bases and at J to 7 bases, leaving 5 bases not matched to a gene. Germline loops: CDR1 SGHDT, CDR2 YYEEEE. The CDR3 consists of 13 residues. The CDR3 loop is CASSRTGGIGYTF. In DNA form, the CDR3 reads TGTGCCAGCAGCCGTACAGGGGGCATTGGCTACACCTTC. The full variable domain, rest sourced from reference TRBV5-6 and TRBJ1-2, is DAGVTQSPTHLIKTRGQQVTLRCSPKSGHDTVSWYQQALGQGPQFIFQYYEEEERQRGNFPDRFSGHQFPNYSSELNVNALLLGDSALYLCASSRTGGIGYTFGSGTRLTVV.

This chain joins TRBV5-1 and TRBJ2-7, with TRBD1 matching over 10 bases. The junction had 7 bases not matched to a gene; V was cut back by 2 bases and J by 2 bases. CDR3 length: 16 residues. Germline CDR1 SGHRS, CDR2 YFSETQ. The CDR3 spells CASSFFWDRGPYEQYF. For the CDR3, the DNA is TGCGCCAGCAGCTTTTTTTGGGACAGGGGTCCCTACGAGCAGTACTTC.

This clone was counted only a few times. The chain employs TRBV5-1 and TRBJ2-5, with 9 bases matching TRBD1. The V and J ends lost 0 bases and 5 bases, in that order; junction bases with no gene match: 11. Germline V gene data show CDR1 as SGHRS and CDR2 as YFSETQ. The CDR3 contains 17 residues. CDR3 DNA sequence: TGCGCCAGCAGCTTGGTATTTGGACAGGGGTATGTCGAGACCCAGTACTTC. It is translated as CASSLVFGQGYVETQYF.

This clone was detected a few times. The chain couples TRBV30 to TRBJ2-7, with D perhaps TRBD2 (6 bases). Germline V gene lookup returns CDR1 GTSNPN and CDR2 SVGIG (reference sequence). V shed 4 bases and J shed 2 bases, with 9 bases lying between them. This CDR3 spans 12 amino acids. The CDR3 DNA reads TGTGCCTGGATGCGGGGAACCTACGAGCAGTACTTC. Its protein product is CAWMRGTYEQYF.

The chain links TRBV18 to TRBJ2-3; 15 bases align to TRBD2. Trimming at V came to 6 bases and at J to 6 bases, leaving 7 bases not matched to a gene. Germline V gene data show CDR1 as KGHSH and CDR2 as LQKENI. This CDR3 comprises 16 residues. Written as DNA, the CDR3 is TGTGCCAGCTCTCAGGGACTAGCGGGAGGAGTGGATACGCAGTATTTT. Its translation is CASSQGLAGGVDTQYF. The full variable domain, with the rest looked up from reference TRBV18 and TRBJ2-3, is NAGVMQNPRHLVRRRGQEARLRCSPMKGHSHVYWYRQLPEEGLKFMVYLQKENIIDESGMPKERFSAEFPKEGPSILRIQQVVRGDSAAYFCASSQGLAGGVDTQYFGPGTRLTVL.

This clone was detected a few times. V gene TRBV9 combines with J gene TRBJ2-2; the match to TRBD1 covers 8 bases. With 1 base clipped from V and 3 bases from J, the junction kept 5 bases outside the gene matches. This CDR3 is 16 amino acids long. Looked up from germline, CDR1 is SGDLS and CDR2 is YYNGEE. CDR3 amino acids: CASSVRQGMDTGELFF. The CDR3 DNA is TGTGCCAGCAGCGTACGACAGGGGATGGACACCGGGGAGCTGTTTTTT.

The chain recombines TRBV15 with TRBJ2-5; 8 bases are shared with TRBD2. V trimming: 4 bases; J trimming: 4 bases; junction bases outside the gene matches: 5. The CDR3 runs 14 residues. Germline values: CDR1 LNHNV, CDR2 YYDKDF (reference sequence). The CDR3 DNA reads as TGTGCCACCAGCAAACGGGAGGGCCGAGAGACCCAGTACTTC. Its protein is CATSKREGRETQYF.

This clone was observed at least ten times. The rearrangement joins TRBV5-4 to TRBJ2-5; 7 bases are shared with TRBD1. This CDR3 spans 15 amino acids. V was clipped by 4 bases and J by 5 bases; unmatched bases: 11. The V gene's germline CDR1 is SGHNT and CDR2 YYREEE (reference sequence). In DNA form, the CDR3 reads TGTGCCAGCAGCGCTCCCACAGGGGATGGCGAGACCCAGTACTTC. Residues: CASSAPTGDGETQYF.

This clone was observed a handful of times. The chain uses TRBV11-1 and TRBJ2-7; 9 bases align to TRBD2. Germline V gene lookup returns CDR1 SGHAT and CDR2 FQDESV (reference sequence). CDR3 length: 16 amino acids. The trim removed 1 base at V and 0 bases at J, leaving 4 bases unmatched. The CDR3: CASSLGPSGNSYEQYF. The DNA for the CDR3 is TGTGCCAGCAGCTTAGGGCCTAGCGGGAACTCCTACGAGCAGTACTTC.